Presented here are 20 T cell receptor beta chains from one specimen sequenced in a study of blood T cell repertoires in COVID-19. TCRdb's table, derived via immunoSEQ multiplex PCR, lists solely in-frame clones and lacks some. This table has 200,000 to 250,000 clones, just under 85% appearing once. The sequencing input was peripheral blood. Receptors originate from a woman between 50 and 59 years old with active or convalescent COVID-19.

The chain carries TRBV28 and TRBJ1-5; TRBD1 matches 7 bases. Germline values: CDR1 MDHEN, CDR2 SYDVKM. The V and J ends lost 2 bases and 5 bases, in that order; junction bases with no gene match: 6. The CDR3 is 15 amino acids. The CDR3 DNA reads TGTGCCAGCAGTTTAGCTGGACAGGAGGATCAGCCCCAGCATTTT. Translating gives CASSLAGQEDQPQHF.

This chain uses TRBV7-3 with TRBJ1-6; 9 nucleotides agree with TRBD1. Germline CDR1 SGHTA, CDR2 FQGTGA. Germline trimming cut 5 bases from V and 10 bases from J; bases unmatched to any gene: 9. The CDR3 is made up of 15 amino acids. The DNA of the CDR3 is TGTGCCAGCAGCCCGACAGGGGGGTTGGGGTCACCCCTCCACTTT. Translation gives CASSPTGGLGSPLHF.

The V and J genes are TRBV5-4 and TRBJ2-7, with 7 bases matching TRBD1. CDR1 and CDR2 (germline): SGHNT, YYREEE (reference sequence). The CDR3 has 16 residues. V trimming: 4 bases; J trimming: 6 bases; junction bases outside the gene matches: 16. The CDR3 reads CASSHIPREGAREQYV. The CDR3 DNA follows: TGTGCCAGCAGCCATATCCCTCGAGAGGGGGCGCGCGAGCAGTACGTC.

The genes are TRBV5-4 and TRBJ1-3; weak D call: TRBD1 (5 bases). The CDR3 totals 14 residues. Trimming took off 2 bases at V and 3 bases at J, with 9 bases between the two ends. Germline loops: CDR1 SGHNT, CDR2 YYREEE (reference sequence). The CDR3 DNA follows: TGTGCCAGCAGCTTCGGGGGGATTGGAAACACCATATATTTT. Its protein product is CASSFGGIGNTIYF.

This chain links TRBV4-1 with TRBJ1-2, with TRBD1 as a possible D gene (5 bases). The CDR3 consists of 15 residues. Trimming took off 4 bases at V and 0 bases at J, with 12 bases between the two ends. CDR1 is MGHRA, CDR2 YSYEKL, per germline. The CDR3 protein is CASSPTGEANYGYTF. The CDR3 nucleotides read TGCGCCAGCAGCCCTACGGGGGAAGCTAACTATGGCTACACCTTC.

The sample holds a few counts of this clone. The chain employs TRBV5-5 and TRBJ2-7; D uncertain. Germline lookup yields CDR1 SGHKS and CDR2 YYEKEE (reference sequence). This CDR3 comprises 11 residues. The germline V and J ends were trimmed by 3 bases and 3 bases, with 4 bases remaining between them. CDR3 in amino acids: CASSSGYEQYF. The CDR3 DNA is TGTGCCAGCAGCTCAGGCTACGAGCAGTACTTC.

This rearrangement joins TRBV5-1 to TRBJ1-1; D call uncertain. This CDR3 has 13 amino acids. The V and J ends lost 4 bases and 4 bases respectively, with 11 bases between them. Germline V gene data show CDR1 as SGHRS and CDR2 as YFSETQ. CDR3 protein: CASSDGLGTEAFF. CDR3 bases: TGCGCCAGCAGCGACGGGTTGGGCACTGAAGCTTTCTTT.

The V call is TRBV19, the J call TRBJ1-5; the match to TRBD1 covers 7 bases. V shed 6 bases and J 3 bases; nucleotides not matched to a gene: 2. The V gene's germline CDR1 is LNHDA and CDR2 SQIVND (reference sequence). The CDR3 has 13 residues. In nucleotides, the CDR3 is TGTGCCAGTAGCGGACAGGTCAATCAGCCCCAGCATTTT. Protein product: CASSGQVNQPQHF. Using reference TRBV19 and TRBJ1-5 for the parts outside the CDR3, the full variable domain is DGGITQSPKYLFRKEGQNVTLSCEQNLNHDAMYWYRQDPGQGLRLIYYSQIVNDFQKGDIAEGYSVSREKKESFPLTVTSAQKNPTAFYLCASSGQVNQPQHFGDGTRLSIL.

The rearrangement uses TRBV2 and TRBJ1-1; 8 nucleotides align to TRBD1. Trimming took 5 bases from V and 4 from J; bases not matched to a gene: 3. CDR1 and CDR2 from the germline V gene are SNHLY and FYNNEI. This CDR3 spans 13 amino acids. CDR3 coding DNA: TGTGCCAGCAGTCAACAGGGGGTCACTGAAGCTTTCTTT. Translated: CASSQQGVTEAFF.

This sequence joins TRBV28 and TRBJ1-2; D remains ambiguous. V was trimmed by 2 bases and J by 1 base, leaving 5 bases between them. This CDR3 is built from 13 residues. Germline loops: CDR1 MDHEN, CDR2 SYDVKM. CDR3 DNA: TGTGCCAGCAGTTTAGTCGGTAACTATGGCTACACCTTC. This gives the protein CASSLVGNYGYTF.

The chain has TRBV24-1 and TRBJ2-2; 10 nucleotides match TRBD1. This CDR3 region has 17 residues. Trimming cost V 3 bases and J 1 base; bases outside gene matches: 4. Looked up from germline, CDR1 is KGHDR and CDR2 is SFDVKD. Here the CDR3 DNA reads TGTGCCACCAGTGATCTGACAGGGGGCCGGAACACCGGGGAGCTGTTTTTT. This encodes CATSDLTGGRNTGELFF.

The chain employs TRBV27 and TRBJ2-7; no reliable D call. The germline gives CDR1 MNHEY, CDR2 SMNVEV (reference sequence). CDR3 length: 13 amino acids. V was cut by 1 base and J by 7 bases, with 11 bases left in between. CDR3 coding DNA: TGTGCCAGCAGTTTATTGCGCGGCGGAGAGCAGTACTTC. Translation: CASSLLRGGEQYF.

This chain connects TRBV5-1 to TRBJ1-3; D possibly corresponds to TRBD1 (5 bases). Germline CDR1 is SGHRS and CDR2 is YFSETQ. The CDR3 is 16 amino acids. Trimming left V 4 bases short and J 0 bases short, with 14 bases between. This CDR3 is CASSLGGLNSGNTIYF. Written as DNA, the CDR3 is TGCGCCAGCAGCCTGGGGGGACTGAACTCTGGAAACACCATATATTTT.

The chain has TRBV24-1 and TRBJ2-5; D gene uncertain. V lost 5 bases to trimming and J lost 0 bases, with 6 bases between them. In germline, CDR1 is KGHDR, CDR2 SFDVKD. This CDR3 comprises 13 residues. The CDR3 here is CATSVGYQETQYF. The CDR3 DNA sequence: TGTGCCACCAGTGTCGGGTACCAAGAGACCCAGTACTTC.

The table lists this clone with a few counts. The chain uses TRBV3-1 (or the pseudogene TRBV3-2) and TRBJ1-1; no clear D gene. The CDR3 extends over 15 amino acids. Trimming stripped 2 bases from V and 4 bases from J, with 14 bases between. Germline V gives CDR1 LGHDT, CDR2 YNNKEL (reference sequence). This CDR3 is CASSQNLVVSTEAFF. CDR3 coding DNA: TGTGCCAGCAGCCAAAATCTCGTTGTCAGCACTGAAGCTTTCTTT.

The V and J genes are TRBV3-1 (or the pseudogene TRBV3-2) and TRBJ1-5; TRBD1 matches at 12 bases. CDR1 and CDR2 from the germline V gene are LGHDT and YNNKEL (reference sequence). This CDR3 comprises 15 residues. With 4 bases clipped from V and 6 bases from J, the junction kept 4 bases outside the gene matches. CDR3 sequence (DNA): TGTGCCAGCAGCCTACAGGGACAGGGGGCTCAGCCCCAGCATTTT. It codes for CASSLQGQGAQPQHF.

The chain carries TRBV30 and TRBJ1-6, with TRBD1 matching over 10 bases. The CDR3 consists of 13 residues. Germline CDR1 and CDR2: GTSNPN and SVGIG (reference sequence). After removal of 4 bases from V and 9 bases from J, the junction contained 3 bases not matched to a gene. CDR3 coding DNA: TGTGCCTGGACACGGACAGGGGGTTCACCCCTCCACTTT. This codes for CAWTRTGGSPLHF.

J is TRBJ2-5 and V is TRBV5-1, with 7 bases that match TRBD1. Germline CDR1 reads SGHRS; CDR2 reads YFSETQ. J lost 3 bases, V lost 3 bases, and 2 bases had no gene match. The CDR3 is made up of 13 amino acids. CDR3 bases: TGCGCCAGCAGCTCCGGGACAGAAGAGACCCAGTACTTC. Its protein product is CASSSGTEETQYF.

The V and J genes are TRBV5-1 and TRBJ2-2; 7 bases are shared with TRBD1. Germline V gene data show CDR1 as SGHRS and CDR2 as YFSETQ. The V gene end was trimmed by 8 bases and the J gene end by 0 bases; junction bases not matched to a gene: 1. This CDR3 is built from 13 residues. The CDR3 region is CASGQANTGELFF. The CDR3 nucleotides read TGCGCCAGTGGACAGGCGAACACCGGGGAGCTGTTTTTT.

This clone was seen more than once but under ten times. The chain's CDR3 is CASSLKREGLGTGELFF. CDR3 DNA sequence: TGTGCCAGCAGTTTAAAGCGGGAGGGCCTTGGCACCGGGGAGCTGTTTTTT. V usage is TRBV27 and J usage is TRBJ2-2, with 10 bases identical to TRBD2. V was clipped by 2 bases and J by 4 bases; unmatched bases: 7. The CDR3 consists of 17 residues. Germline CDR1 is MNHEY and CDR2 is SMNVEV (reference sequence).